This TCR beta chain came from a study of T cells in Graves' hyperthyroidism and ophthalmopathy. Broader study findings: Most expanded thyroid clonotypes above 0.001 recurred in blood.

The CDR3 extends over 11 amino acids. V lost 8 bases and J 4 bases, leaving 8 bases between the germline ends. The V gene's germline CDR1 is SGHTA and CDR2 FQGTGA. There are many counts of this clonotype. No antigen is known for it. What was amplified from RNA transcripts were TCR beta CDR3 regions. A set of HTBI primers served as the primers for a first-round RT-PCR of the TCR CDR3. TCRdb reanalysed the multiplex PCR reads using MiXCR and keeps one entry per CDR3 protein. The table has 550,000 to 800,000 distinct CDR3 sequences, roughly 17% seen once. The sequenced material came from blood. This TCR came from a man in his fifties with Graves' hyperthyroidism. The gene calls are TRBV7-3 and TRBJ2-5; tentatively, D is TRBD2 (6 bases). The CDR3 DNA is TGTGCCAGCGGGACTGGAGAGACCCAGTACTTC. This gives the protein CASGTGETQYF.